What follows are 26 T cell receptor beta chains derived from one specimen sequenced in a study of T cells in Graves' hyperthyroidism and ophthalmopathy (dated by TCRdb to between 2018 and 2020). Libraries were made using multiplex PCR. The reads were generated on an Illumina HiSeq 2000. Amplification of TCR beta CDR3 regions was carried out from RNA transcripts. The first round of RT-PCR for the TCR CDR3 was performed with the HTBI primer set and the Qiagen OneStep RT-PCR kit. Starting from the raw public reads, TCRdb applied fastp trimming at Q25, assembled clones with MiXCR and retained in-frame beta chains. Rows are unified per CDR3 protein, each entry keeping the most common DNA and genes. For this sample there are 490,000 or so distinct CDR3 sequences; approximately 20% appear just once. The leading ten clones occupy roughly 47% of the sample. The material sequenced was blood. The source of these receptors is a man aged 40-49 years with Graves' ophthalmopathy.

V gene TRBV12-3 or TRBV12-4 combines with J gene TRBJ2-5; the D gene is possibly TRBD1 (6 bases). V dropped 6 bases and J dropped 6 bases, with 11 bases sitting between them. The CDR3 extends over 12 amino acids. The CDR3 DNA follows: TGTGCCAGCAGCCAACAGGGTAAGACCCAGTACTTC. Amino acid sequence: CASSQQGKTQYF.

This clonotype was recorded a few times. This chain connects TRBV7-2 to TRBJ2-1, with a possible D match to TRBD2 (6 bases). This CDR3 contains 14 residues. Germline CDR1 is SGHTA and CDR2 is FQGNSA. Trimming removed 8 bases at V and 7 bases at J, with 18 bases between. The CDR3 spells CASLLFGGRNEQFF. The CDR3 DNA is TGTGCCAGCCTCCTTTTCGGGGGTCGGAATGAGCAGTTCTTC.

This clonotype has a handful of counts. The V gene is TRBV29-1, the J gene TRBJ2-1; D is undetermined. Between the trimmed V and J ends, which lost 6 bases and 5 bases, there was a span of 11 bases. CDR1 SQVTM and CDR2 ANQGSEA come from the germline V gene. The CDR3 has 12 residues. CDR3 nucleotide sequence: TGCAGCGTGGGCGGTCCCAACAATGAGCAGTTCTTC. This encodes CSVGGPNNEQFF.

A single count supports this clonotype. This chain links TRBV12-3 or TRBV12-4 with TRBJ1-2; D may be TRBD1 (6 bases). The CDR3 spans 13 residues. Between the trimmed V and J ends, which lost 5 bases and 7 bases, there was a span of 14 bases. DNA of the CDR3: TGTGCCAGCAGTCTGATCGGCAGGGGTGGCTACACCTTC. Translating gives CASSLIGRGGYTF.

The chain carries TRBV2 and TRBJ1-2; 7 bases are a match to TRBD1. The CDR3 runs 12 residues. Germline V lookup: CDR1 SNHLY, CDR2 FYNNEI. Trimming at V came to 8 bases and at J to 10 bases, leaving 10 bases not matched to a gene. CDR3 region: CASGRTGGVYTF. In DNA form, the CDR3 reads TGTGCCAGCGGCCGGACAGGAGGTGTCTACACCTTC.

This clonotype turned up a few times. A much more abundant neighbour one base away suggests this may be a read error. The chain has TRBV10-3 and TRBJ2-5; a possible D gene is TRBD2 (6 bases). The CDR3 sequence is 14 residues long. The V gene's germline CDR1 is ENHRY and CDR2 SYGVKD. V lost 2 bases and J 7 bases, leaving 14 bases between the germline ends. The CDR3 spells CAISEGQVGGTQYF. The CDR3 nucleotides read TGTGCCATCAGTGAGGGACAAGTCGGGGGGACCCAGTACTTC.

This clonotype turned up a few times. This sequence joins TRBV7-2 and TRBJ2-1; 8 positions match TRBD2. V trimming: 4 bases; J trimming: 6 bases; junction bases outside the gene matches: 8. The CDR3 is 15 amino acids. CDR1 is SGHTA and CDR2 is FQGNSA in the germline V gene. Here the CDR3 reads CASSSGTSLINEQFF. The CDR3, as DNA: TGTGCCAGCAGCTCCGGGACTAGTCTGATCAATGAGCAGTTCTTC.

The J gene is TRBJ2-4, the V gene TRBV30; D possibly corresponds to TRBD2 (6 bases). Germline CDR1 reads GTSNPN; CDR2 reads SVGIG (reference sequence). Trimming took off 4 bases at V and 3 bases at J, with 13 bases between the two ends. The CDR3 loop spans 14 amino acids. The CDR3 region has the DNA TGTGCCTGGACCATAGGAGGGATCAAAAACATTCAGTACTTC. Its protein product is CAWTIGGIKNIQYF. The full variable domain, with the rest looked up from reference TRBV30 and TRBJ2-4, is SQTIHQWPATLVQPVGSPLSLECTVEGTSNPNLYWYRQAAGRGLQLLFYSVGIGQISSEVPQNLSASRPQDRQFILSSKKLLLSDSGFYLCAWTIGGIKNIQYFGAGTRLSVL.

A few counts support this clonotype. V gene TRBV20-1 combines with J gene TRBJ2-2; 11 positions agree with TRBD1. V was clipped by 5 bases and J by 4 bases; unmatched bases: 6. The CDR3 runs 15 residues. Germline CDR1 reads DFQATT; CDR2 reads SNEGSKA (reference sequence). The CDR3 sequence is CSAPGQGARTGELFF. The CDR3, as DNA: TGCAGTGCTCCCGGACAGGGGGCTCGCACCGGGGAGCTGTTTTTT.

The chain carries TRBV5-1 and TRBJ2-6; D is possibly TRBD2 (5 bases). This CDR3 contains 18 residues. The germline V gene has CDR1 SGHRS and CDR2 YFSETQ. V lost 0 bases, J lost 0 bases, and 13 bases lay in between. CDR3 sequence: CASSLGGSASSGANVLTF. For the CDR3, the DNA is TGCGCCAGCAGCTTGGGAGGTAGCGCCAGCTCTGGGGCCAACGTCCTGACTTTC.

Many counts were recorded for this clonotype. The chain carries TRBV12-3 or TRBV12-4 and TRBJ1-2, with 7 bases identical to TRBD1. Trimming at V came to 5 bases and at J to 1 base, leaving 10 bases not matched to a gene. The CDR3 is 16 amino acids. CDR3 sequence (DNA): TGTGCCAGCAGTCCTCGGACAGGTACAATTAACTATGGCTACACCTTC. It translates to CASSPRTGTINYGYTF.

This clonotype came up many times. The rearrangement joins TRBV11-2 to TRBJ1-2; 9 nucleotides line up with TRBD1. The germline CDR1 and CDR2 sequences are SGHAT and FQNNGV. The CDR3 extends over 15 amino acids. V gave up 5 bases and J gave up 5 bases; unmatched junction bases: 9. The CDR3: CASSHGTGSGYGYTF. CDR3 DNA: TGTGCCAGCAGCCATGGGACAGGGTCAGGATATGGCTACACCTTC. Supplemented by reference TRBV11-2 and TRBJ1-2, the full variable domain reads EAGVAQSPRYKIIEKRQSVAFWCNPISGHATLYWYQQILGQGPKLLIQFQNNGVVDDSQLPKDRFSAERLKGVDSTLKIQPAKLEDSAVYLCASSHGTGSGYGYTFGSGTRLTVV.

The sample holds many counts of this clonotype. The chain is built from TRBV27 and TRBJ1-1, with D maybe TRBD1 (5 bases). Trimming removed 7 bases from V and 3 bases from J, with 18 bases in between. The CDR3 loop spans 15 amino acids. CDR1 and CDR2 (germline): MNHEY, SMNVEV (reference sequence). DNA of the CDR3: TGTGCCAGCAAATTGAGAGGGGCGTATGACACTGAAGCTTTCTTT. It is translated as CASKLRGAYDTEAFF.

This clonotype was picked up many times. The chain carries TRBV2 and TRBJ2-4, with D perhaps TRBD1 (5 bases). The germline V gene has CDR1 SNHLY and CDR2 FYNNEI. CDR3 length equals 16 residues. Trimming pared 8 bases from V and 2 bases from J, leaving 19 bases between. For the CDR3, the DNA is TGTGCCAGCGTCCCCAACAATCAGGGTCCCAAAAACATTCAGTACTTC. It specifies CASVPNNQGPKNIQYF.

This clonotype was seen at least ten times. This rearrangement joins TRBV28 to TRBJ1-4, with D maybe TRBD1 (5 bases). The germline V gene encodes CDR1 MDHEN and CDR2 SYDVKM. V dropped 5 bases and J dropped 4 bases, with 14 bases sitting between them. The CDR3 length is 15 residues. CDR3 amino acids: CASSLGTGVNEKLFF. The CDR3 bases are TGTGCCAGCAGTCTCGGGACCGGAGTTAATGAAAAACTGTTTTTT.

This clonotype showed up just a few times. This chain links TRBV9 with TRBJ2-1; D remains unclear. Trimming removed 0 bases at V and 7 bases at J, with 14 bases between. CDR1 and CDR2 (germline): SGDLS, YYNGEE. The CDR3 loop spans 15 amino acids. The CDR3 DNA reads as TGTGCCAGCAGCGTAGAGAGCTCCACTTGGAATGAGCAGTTCTTC. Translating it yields CASSVESSTWNEQFF.

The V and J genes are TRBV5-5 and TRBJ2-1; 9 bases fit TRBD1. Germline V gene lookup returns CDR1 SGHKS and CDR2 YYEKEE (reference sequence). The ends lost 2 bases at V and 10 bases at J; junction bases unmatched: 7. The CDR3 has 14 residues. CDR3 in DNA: TGTGCCAGCAGCTTACAGGGGGCATCCCCAGAGCAGTTCTTC. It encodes CASSLQGASPEQFF. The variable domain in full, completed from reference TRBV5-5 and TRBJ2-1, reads DAGVTQSPTHLIKTRGQQVTLRCSPISGHKSVSWYQQVLGQGPQFIFQYYEKEERGRGNFPDRFSARQFPNYSSELNVNALLLGDSALYLCASSLQGASPEQFFGPGTRLTVL.

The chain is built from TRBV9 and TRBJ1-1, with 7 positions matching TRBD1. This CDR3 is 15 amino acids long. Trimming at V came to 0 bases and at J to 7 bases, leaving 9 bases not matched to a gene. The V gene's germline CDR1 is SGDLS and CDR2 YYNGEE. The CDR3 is CASSVGDANRGEAFF. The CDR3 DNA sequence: TGTGCCAGCAGCGTAGGCGACGCTAACAGGGGTGAAGCTTTCTTT.

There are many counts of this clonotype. The CDR3 nucleotides are TGTGCCAGCAGCTCACAGGGTGGCAATCAGCCCCAGCATTTT. As protein: CASSSQGGNQPQHF. The V and J genes are TRBV12-3 or TRBV12-4 and TRBJ1-5; perhaps TRBD1 as D (6 bases). This CDR3 is built from 14 residues. V was clipped by 6 bases and J by 2 bases, with 11 bases between them.

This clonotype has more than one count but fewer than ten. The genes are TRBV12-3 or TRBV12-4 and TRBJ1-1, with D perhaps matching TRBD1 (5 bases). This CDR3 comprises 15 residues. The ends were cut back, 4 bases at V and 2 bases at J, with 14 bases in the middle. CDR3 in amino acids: CASSSVGGGNTEAFF. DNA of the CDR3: TGTGCCAGCAGTTCAGTCGGGGGAGGTAACACTGAAGCTTTCTTT.

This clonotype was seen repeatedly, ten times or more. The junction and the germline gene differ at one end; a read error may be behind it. The CDR3 spells CASSLEGARDTQYF. CDR3 sequence (DNA): TGTGCCAGCAGCTTAGAGGGGGCGCGAGATACGCAGTATTTT. The chain has TRBV5-1 and TRBJ2-3, with 7 bases that match TRBD1. Germline CDR1 is SGHRS and CDR2 is YFSETQ. This CDR3 is 14 amino acids long.

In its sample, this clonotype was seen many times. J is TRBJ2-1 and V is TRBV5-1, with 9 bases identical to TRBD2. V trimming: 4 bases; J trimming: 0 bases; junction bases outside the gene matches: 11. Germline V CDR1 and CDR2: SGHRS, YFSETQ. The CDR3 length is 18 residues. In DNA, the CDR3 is TGCGCCAGCAGCCTGACCACTAGCGGGCCTAGCTCCTACAATGAGCAGTTCTTC. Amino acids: CASSLTTSGPSSYNEQFF.

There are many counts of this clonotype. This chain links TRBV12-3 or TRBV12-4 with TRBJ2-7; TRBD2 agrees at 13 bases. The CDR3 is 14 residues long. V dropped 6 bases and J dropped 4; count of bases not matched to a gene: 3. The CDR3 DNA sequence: TGTGCCAGCAGGCGGACTAGCGGGAGTTACGAGCAGTACTTC. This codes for CASRRTSGSYEQYF.

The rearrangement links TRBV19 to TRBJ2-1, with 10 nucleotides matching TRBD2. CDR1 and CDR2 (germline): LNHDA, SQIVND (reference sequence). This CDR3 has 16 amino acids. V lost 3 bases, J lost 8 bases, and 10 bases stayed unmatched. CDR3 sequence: CASSMMASGSRDEQFF. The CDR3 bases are TGTGCCAGTAGTATGATGGCTAGCGGGAGTAGGGATGAGCAGTTCTTC.

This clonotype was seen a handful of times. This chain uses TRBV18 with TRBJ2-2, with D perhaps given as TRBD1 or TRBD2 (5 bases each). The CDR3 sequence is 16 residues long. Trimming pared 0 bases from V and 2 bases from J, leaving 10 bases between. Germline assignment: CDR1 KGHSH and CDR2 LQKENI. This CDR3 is CASSPPNGANTGELFF. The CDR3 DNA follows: TGTGCCAGCTCACCACCGAACGGGGCTAACACCGGGGAGCTGTTTTTT.

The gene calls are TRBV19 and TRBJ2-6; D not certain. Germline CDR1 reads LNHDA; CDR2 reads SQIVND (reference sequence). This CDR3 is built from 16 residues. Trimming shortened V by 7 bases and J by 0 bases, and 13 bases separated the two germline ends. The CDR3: CASKDFATSGANVLTF. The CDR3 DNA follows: TGTGCCAGTAAAGACTTCGCCACCTCTGGGGCCAACGTCCTGACTTTC.